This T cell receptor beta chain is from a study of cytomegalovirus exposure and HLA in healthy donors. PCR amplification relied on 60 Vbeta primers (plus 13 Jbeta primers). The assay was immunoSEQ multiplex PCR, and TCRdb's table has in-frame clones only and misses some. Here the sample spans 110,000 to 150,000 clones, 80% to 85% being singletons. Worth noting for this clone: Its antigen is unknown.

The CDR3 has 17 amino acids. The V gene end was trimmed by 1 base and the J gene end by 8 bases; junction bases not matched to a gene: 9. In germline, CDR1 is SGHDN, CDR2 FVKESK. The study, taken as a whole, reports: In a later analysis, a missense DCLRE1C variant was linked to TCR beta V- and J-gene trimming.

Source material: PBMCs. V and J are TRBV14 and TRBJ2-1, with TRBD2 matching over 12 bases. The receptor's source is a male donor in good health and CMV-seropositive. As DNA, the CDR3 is TGTGCCAGCAGCCAAGTAGGCGGGACTAGCGGGTTGGATGAGCAGTTCTTC. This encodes CASSQVGGTSGLDEQFF.